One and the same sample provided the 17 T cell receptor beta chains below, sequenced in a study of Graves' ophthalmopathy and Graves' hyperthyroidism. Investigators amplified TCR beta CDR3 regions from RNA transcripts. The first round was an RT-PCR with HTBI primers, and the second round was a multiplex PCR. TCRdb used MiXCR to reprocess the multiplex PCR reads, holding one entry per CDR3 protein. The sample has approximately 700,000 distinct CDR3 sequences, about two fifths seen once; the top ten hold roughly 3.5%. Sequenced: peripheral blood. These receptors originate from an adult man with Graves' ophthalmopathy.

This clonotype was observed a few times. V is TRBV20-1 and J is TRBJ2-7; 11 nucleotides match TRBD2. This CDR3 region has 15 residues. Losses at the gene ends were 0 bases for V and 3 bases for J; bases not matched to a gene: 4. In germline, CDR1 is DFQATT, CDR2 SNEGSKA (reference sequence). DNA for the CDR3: TGCAGTGCTAGAGATCGACTAGCGGGACTCTACGAGCAGTACTTC. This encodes CSARDRLAGLYEQYF.

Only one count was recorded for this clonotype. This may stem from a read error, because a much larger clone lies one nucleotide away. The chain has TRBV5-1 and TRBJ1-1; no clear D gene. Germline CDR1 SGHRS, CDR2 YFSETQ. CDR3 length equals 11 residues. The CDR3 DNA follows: TGTGCCAGCAGCCAAGGAGGTGAAGCTTACTTT. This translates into CASSQGGEAYF.

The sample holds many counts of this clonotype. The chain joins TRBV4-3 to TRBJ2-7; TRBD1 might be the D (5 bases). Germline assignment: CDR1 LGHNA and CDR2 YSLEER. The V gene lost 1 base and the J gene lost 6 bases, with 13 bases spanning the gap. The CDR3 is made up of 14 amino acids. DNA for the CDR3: TGCGCCAGCAGCCAAGTCCTTAGGGGATCCGAGCAGTACTTC. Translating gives CASSQVLRGSEQYF.

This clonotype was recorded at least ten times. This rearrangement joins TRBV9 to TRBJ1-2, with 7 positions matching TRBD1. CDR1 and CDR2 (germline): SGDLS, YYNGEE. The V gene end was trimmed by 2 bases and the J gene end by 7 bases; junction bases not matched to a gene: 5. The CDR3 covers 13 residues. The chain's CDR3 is CASSVDRLGGYTF. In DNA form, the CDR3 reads TGTGCCAGCAGCGTGGACAGGTTGGGTGGCTACACCTTC.

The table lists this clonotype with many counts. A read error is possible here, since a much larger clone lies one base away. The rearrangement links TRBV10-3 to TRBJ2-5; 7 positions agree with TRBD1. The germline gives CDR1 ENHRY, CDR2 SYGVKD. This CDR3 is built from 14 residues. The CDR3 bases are TGTACCATCAGTGTTCCAGACAGGGAAGAGACCCAGTACTTC. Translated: CTISVPDREETQYF.

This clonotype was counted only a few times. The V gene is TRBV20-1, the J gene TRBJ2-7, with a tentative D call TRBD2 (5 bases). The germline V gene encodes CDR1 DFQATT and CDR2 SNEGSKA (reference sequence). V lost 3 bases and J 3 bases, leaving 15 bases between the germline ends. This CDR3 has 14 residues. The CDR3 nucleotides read TGCAGTGCTAGCGGGAAACATAGGATCTACGAGCAGTACTTC. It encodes CSASGKHRIYEQYF.

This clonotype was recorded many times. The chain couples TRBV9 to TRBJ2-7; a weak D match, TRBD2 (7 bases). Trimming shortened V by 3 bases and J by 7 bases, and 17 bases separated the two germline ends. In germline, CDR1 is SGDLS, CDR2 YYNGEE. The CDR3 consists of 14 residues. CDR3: CASSARGGIGEQYF. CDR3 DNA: TGTGCCAGCAGCGCCAGGGGAGGGATCGGAGAGCAGTACTTC.

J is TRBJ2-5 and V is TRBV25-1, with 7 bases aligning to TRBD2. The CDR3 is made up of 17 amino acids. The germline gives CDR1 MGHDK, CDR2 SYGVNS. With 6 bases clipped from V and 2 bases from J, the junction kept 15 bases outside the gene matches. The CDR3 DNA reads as TGTGCCAGCAGGGGAGAACGGTACACCGGGGGGCAAGAGACCCAGTACTTC. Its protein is CASRGERYTGGQETQYF.

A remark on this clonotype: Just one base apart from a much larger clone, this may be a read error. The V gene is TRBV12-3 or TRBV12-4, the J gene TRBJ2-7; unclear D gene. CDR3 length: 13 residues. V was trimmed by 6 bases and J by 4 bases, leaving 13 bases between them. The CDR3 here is CASSRARWYEQYF. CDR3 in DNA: TGTGCCAGCAGCAGAGCCCGATGGTACGAGCAGTACTTC.

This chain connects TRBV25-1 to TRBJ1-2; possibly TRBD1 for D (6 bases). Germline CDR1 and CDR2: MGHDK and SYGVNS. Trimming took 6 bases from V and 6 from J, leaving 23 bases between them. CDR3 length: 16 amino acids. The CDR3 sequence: CASSLGEDSEMDGYTF. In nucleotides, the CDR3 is TGTGCCAGCAGCTTAGGGGAGGACAGTGAGATGGATGGCTACACCTTC.

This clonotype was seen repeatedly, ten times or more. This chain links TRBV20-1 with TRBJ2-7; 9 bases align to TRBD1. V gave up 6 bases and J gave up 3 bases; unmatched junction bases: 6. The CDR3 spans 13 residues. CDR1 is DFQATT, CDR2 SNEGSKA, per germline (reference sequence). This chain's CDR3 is CSANRDRDYEQYF. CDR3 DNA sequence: TGCAGTGCGAACCGGGACAGGGACTACGAGCAGTACTTC.

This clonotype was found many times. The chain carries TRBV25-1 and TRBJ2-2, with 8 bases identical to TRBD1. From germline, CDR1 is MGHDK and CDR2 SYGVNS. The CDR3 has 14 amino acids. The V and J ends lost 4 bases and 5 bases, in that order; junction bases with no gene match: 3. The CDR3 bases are TGTGCCAGCAGTGGCGACAGGGGTACCGGGGAGCTGTTTTTT. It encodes CASSGDRGTGELFF.

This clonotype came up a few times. The CDR3 reads CASSFRRGSNYGYTF. DNA for the CDR3: TGTGCCAGCAGTTTCCGGAGGGGCTCTAACTATGGCTACACCTTC. This rearrangement joins TRBV27 to TRBJ1-2; TRBD1 is a possible D gene (5 bases). CDR1 and CDR2 (germline): MNHEY, SMNVEV (reference sequence). The V end was cut by 3 bases, the J end by 0 bases, with 11 bases between. The CDR3 loop spans 15 amino acids.

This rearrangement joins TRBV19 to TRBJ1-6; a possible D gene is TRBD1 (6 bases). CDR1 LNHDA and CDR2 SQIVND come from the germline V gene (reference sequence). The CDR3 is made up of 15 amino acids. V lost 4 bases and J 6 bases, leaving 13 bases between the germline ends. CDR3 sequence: CASSRQGNTNSPLHF. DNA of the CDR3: TGTGCCAGTAGTAGGCAGGGGAACACTAATTCACCCCTCCACTTT.

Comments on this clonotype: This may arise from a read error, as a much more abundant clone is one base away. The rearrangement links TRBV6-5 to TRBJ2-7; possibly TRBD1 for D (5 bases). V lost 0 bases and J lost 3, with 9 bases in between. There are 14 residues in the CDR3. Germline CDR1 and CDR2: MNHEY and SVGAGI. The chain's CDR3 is CASSYSLGDYEQYF. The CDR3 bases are TGTGCCAGCAGTTACTCGCTAGGGGACTACGAGCAGTACTTC.

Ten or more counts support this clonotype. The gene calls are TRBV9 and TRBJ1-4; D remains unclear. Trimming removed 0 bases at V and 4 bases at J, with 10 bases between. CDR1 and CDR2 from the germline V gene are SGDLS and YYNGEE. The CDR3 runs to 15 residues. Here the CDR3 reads CASSVGPGINEKLFF. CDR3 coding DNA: TGTGCCAGCAGCGTAGGCCCAGGTATTAATGAAAAACTGTTTTTT.

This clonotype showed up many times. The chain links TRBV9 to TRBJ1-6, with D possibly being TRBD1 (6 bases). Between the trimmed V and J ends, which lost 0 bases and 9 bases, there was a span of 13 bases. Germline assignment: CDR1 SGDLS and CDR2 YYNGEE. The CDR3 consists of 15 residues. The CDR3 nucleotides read TGTGCCAGCAGCGTAGGAGACAGGACCCTTTCACCCCTCCACTTT. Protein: CASSVGDRTLSPLHF.